This is a list of T cell receptor beta chains from one sample in a study of CD8+CD57+ T cells in acquired aplastic anemia. Each CDR3 protein is one row after TCRdb ran MiXCR on the reads. The sample shows some 160,000 distinct CDR3 sequences, 45% to 55% of them seen only once. Source material: sorted CD4+, CD8+, or CD8+CD57+ T cells (not recorded which) from PBMCs. The receptors shown here come from a human donor with aplastic anemia. The CDR3 runs from the conserved cysteine through the conserved F or W. D genes are given only for firm matches. Rows give clone size only sometimes, using once, few, many, or a class for an expanded clone.

D gene	clone size	V gene	J gene	CDR3 DNA	CDR3 protein
TRBD2	many	TRBV20-1	TRBJ2-2	TGCAGTGCTATTGACCTAGCGGGACCCACAGTGACGAACACCGGGGAGCTGTTTTTT	CSAIDLAGPTVTNTGELFF
-	-	TRBV11-2	TRBJ2-7	TGTGCCAGCAGCCCCGGCGGACACTTCGGGGCCAACGAGCAGTACTTC	CASSPGGHFGANEQYF
TRBD1	-	TRBV6-5	TRBJ1-3	TGTGCCAGCAGTTCCCCATCCGGGACAGAGGAGGGGTACACCATATATTTT	CASSSPSGTEEGYTIYF
-	-	TRBV4-3	TRBJ2-7	TGCGCCAGCAGCCAAGAGGCGGGGACGGACGAGCAGTACTTC	CASSQEAGTDEQYF
-	-	TRBV11-1	TRBJ2-3	TGTGCCAGCAGCGCTTGGGGATTCGGCACAGATACGCAGTATTTT	CASSAWGFGTDTQYF
-	-	TRBV24-1	TRBJ2-1	TGTGCCACCAGGGCAGGGGGCCCCAGCGGGAGCGCGTACAATGAGCAGTTCTTC	CATRAGGPSGSAYNEQFF
-	few	TRBV29-1	TRBJ1-2	TGCAGCGTTGAAGGGACGGGATCGTTTGTCTACACCTTC	CSVEGTGSFVYTF
-	many	TRBV9	TRBJ2-7	TGTGCCAGCAGCGTAGGGGCGTCTCGGACCTACGAGCAGTACTTC	CASSVGASRTYEQYF
-	once	TRBV5-1	TRBJ1-5	TGCGCCAGCGCAGGGGAAATCGGCCAGCCCCAGCATTTT	CASAGEIGQPQHF
-	many	TRBV20-1	TRBJ1-1	TGCAGTGCTAGAGCGCCGGCAGGGGAAGCTTTCTTT	CSARAPAGEAFF
-	few	TRBV18	TRBJ2-7	TGTGCCAGCTCACCCCCCCGAGTCTCCTACGAGCAGTACTTC	CASSPPRVSYEQYF
-	few	TRBV19	TRBJ1-1	TGTGCCAGTAGTATGATGGTAGGGCGGAACACTGAAGCTTTCTTT	CASSMMVGRNTEAFF
-	many	TRBV5-6	TRBJ1-1	TGTGCCAGCAGCTATTTCGGCGGGAAAGCTTTCTTT	CASSYFGGKAFF
TRBD1	-	TRBV29-1	TRBJ1-2	TGCAGCGCCCGACAGGGTGGCTATGGCTACACCTTC	CSARQGGYGYTF
-	-	TRBV20-1	TRBJ1-1	TGCAGTGCCCCGGACGGGAACACTGAAGCTTTCTTT	CSAPDGNTEAFF
TRBD2	-	TRBV2	TRBJ2-1	TGTGCCAGCAGAGCCGGGACTAGCGTGAATGAGCAGTTCTTC	CASRAGTSVNEQFF
-	many	TRBV7-9	TRBJ2-7	TGTGCCAGCAGCATCGGACTTCCTTTCTCCTACGAGCAGTACTTC	CASSIGLPFSYEQYF
TRBD1	many	TRBV7-9	TRBJ2-7	TGTGCCAGCAGCCATCCGGGACAGGGGGTTGACGAGCAGTACTTC	CASSHPGQGVDEQYF
-	many	TRBV6-1	TRBJ1-6	TGTGCCAGCAGTCTTGGGTGGAAAGCCCTCCACTTT	CASSLGWKALHF
-	-	TRBV25-1	TRBJ1-2	TGTGCCAGCAGTGAAGATGGCTACACCTTC	CASSEDGYTF
-	-	TRBV10-3	TRBJ1-2	TGTGCCATCAGTGACTCGTCACTGGGTGGAGGGGATGGCTACACCTTC	CAISDSSLGGGDGYTF
TRBD1	many	TRBV9	TRBJ1-2	TGTGCCAGCAGCGTAGGGGACAGCCGGCAGGGCTACACCTTC	CASSVGDSRQGYTF
-	-	TRBV12-3/TRBV12-4	TRBJ2-7	TGTGCCAGCTCCCCCTCGCCAGGGAACGAGCAGTACTTC	CASSPSPGNEQYF
-	many	TRBV6-4	TRBJ1-1	TGTGCCAGCAGTGAGAACCCCGGCATGAACACTGAAGCTTTCTTT	CASSENPGMNTEAFF
-	many	TRBV7-9	TRBJ2-3	TGTGCCAGCAGCTTAGGCCCCAGCACAGATACGCAGTATTTT	CASSLGPSTDTQYF
-	-	TRBV24-1	TRBJ1-5	TGTGCCAGCAGTTCCCACCGGGGTAGCAGGTTGGGCAATCAGCCCCAGCATTTT	CASSSHRGSRLGNQPQHF
-	many	TRBV12-3/TRBV12-4	TRBJ2-6	TGTGCCATCGACTGGACAGCCTCATCTGGGGCCAACGTCCTGACTTTC	CAIDWTASSGANVLTF
-	-	TRBV2	TRBJ2-5	TGTGCCAGCACCGTAGGCAGGGCCCAAGAGACCCAGTACTTC	CASTVGRAQETQYF
TRBD2	-	TRBV10-2	TRBJ2-1	TGCGCCAGCAGTGTTGGGGGAGGGCCCACTATTGAGCAGTTCTTC	CASSVGGGPTIEQFF
TRBD1	-	TRBV20-1	TRBJ1-6	TGCAGTGCGGACCGGGACAGAGATAATTCACCCCTCCACTTT	CSADRDRDNSPLHF
-	many	TRBV9	TRBJ2-2	TGTGCCAGCAGGGGACGCGGCACCGGGGAGCTGTTTTTT	CASRGRGTGELFF
-	many	TRBV7-8	TRBJ2-1	TGTGCCAGCAGCTACGGGTTGGGAGCCCTAGACAATGAGCAGTTCTTC	CASSYGLGALDNEQFF
TRBD1	once	TRBV2	TRBJ2-3	TGTGCCAGCAGTGGGGGGACAGGCTCTGGGACAGATACGCAGTATTTT	CASSGGTGSGTDTQYF
-	few	TRBV24-1	TRBJ2-1	TGTGCCGCGACCGGTATCAGCTCCTACAATGAGCAGTTCTTC	CAATGISSYNEQFF